This T cell receptor beta chain originates from a study of cytomegalovirus exposure and HLA in healthy donors. Study overall: Sequencing of about 179 million T cells in an earlier analysis found 120 million or so unique TCR beta sequences.

The germline V gene encodes CDR1 MGHRA and CDR2 YSYEKL. V was cut by 3 bases and J by 2 bases, with 15 bases left in between. The CDR3 sequence is 16 residues long. PCR primers comprised 60 Vbeta and 13 Jbeta primers. Measured with immunoSEQ multiplex PCR; TCRdb has only the in-frame clones, and not every one. The data show 120,000 or so clones, over 75% seen once. The rearrangement uses TRBV4-1 and TRBJ2-3; TRBD1 might be the D (6 bases). The specimen sequenced was PBMCs. The sequence came from a man between 25 and 39 years old in good health and CMV-seronegative. CDR3 sequence reads: CASSQLDSRATDTQYF. The CDR3 nucleotides are TGCGCCAGCAGCCAGCTGGACAGCCGAGCCACAGATACGCAGTATTTT.